A single sample is the source of the 21 T cell receptor beta chains below, sequenced in a study of blood T cells in healthy people across ages. Using a J-beta primer mix together with a sample-barcoded 5' primer, a second PCR was run for roughly 7 to 11 cycles. TCRdb reprocessed the 5' RACE reads with MiXCR, giving one entry per CDR3 protein. The table includes fewer than 1,200,000 distinct CDR3 sequences, approximately 25% detected once. A further study also used this sample, focusing on T cells of mothers and their children.

Sequencing input: blood. All receptors derive from a girl aged 2 to 9 in good health.

The rearrangement joins TRBV7-3 to TRBJ2-2, with TRBD1 as a possible D gene (6 bases). The CDR3 consists of 14 residues. The V gene lost 4 bases and the J gene lost 3 bases, with 9 bases spanning the gap. Germline assignment: CDR1 SGHTA and CDR2 FQGTGA. CDR3 nucleotide sequence: TGTGCCAGCAGCTCGGGACACTACACCGGGGAGCTGTTTTTT. This codes for CASSSGHYTGELFF.

This clonotype occurred a few times. V gene TRBV4-1 combines with J gene TRBJ1-1, with D possibly TRBD1 on 5 matching bases. V was pared by 7 bases and J by 2 bases, with 17 bases between. The CDR3 runs 15 residues. Per germline, CDR1 MGHRA and CDR2 YSYEKL. CDR3 coding DNA: TGCGCCAGCAACCTGCTATACAGGACTAACACTGAAGCTTTCTTT. Its protein is CASNLLYRTNTEAFF.

The chain combines TRBV7-9 with TRBJ2-7; weak D call: TRBD1 (6 bases). Germline CDR1 is SEHNR and CDR2 is FQNEAQ (reference sequence). Deletions cut 1 base from V and 3 bases from J, with 13 bases between. The CDR3 spans 15 residues. The CDR3 reads CASSLDRDTYYEQYF. The CDR3 nucleotides are TGTGCCAGCAGCTTAGACCGGGACACATACTACGAGCAGTACTTC.

This chain links TRBV29-1 with TRBJ1-4, with D perhaps matching TRBD1 (5 bases). The CDR3 is made up of 16 amino acids. V shed 0 bases and J shed 0 bases, with 11 bases lying between them. CDR1 is SQVTM, CDR2 ANQGSEA, per germline. The CDR3 nucleotides read TGCAGCGTTGAAGACAGGGAGGACGCAACTAATGAAAAACTGTTTTTT. Residues: CSVEDREDATNEKLFF. Full variable domain (rest looked up from reference TRBV29-1 and TRBJ1-4): SAVISQKPSRDICQRGTSLTIQCQVDSQVTMMFWYRQQPGQSLTLIATANQGSEATYESGFVIDKFPISRPNLTFSTLTVSNMSPEDSSIYLCSVEDREDATNEKLFFGSGTQLSVL.

The chain couples TRBV29-1 to TRBJ2-5; 8 bases line up with TRBD1. The germline gives CDR1 SQVTM, CDR2 ANQGSEA. Trimming took 2 bases from V and 4 from J; bases not matched to a gene: 9. The CDR3 is 15 residues long. The CDR3 DNA follows: TGCAGCGTTGAACTACAAGGACAGGGACTAGAGACCCAGTACTTC. Its protein product is CSVELQGQGLETQYF.

This clonotype has just a few counts. CDR3 protein: CASSSTGLAIEETQYF. CDR3 DNA: TGTGCCAGCAGCTCCACGGGACTAGCGATTGAAGAGACCCAGTACTTC. The chain links TRBV7-9 to TRBJ2-5, with 10 bases identical to TRBD2. Germline CDR1 is SEHNR and CDR2 is FQNEAQ (reference sequence). The CDR3 is 16 residues long. Unmatched junction bases numbered 8, after V lost 4 bases and J lost 3 bases. Combining the CDR3 with reference TRBV7-9 and TRBJ2-5 gives the whole variable domain DTGVSQNPRHKITKRGQNVTFRCDPISEHNRLYWYRQTLGQGPEFLTYFQNEAQLEKSRLLSDRFSAERPKGSFSTLEIQRTEQGDSAMYLCASSSTGLAIEETQYFGPGTRLLVL.

The chain joins TRBV5-4 to TRBJ2-4; no reliable D call. The V and J ends lost 0 bases and 1 base respectively, with 8 bases between them. Germline CDR1 is SGHNT and CDR2 is YYREEE (reference sequence). The CDR3 has 15 amino acids. CDR3 loop: CASSLAPGAKNIQYF. The CDR3 DNA reads TGTGCCAGCAGCTTGGCCCCGGGCGCCAAAAACATTCAGTACTTC.

CDR3 coding DNA: TGTGCCACAGGGACGGACCAGTTCTACTACGAGCAGTACTTC. Residues: CATGTDQFYYEQYF. The chain links TRBV7-8 to TRBJ2-7; D possibly uses TRBD1 or TRBD2 (5 bases each). The CDR3 runs to 14 residues. V dropped 10 bases and J dropped 3 bases, with 19 bases sitting between them. Germline CDR1 and CDR2: SGHVS and FQNEAQ.

The chain combines TRBV2 with TRBJ1-4; D is uncertain. CDR3 length: 16 residues. Deletions cut 6 bases from V and 4 bases from J, with 18 bases between. Germline V lookup: CDR1 SNHLY, CDR2 FYNNEI. The CDR3 region is CASSLGSALGNEKLFF. CDR3 DNA: TGTGCCAGCAGCCTCGGGTCTGCGTTGGGTAATGAAAAACTGTTTTTT.

This clonotype was seen only a few times. Because the CDR3's place on the DNA is in doubt, the DNA is left out and the CDR3 is given as listed by TCRdb. The V and J genes are TRBV5-6 and TRBJ1-1. The CDR3 length is 14 residues, termini included. CDR1 SGHDT and CDR2 YYEEEE come from the germline V gene. The CDR3 reads CASSLFFGGIEAFF.

The chain couples TRBV5-1 to TRBJ2-1; D perhaps matches TRBD1 (5 bases). Trimming took off 4 bases at V and 2 bases at J, with 16 bases between the two ends. The CDR3 totals 16 residues. The V gene's germline CDR1 is SGHRS and CDR2 YFSETQ. The CDR3 sequence is CASSQGPVVTYNEQFF. CDR3 bases: TGCGCCAGCAGCCAGGGCCCCGTCGTTACCTACAATGAGCAGTTCTTC.

This rearrangement joins TRBV3-1 to TRBJ1-2; tentatively, D is TRBD1 (6 bases). The germline V gene encodes CDR1 LGHDT and CDR2 YNNKEL (reference sequence). The ends were cut back, 0 bases at V and 1 base at J, with 18 bases in the middle. The CDR3 has 18 amino acids. As DNA, the CDR3 is TGTGCCAGCAGCCAAGACCTTAACCGGGACAATGATAACTATGGCTACACCTTC. Its translation is CASSQDLNRDNDNYGYTF.

The chain carries TRBV7-2 and TRBJ1-5; D is undetermined. The CDR3 consists of 15 residues. The V end lost 1 base, the J end lost 5 bases, and 12 bases lay between the germline ends. CDR1 and CDR2 from the germline V gene are SGHTA and FQGNSA. For the CDR3, the DNA is TGTGCCAGCAGCTTAGTGTCGGCCGCGGATCAGCCCCAGCATTTT. Protein sequence: CASSLVSAADQPQHF.

This chain connects TRBV4-2 to TRBJ2-2, with 10 bases fitting TRBD2. With 1 base clipped from V and 5 bases from J, the junction kept 10 bases outside the gene matches. CDR1 and CDR2 from the germline V gene are LGHNA and YNFKEQ. The CDR3 has 18 amino acids. The CDR3 is CASSQAQTSGDITGELFF. The CDR3 coding sequence is TGTGCCAGCAGCCAAGCTCAAACTAGCGGGGATATTACCGGGGAGCTGTTTTTT.

V is TRBV6-2 or TRBV6-3 and J is TRBJ1-1; TRBD1 might be the D (6 bases). Germline CDR1 reads MNHEY; CDR2 reads SVGEGT. Trimming took off 11 bases at V and 3 bases at J, with 13 bases between the two ends. This CDR3 has 12 residues. CDR3: CAARDIDTEAFF. CDR3 DNA sequence: TGTGCCGCCCGGGACATCGACACTGAAGCTTTCTTT.

For this clonotype: A read error may produce the germline difference seen at one junction end. The chain carries TRBV7-2 and TRBJ2-5; 9 bases line up with TRBD2. Looked up from germline, CDR1 is SGHTA and CDR2 is FQGNSA. The CDR3 has 13 residues. Here the CDR3 DNA reads TGTGCCAGCAGCGAAACTCCCGGGGCGGGGGGGTTCTTC. It is translated as CASSETPGAGGFF.

This clonotype was found a few times. The V gene is TRBV11-1, the J gene TRBJ1-4, with TRBD1 matching 8 bases. Trimming removed 5 bases from V and 6 bases from J; junction bases left unmatched: 5. Germline V gene data show CDR1 as SGHAT and CDR2 as FQDESV (reference sequence). This CDR3 has 14 residues. The CDR3 region is CASSPGQEDEKLFF. CDR3 in DNA: TGTGCCAGCAGCCCGGGACAGGAGGATGAAAAACTGTTTTTT. The entire variable domain, with the rest obtained from reference TRBV11-1 and TRBJ1-4, is as follows: EAEVAQSPRYKITEKSQAVAFWCDPISGHATLYWYRQILGQGPELLVQFQDESVVDDSQLPKDRFSAERLKGVDSTLKIQPAELGDSAMYLCASSPGQEDEKLFFGSGTQLSVL.

This clonotype was detected only a few times. The J gene is TRBJ1-1, the V gene TRBV2; 9 nucleotides agree with TRBD1. Germline loops: CDR1 SNHLY, CDR2 FYNNEI. Trimming at V came to 4 bases and at J to 0 bases, leaving 6 bases not matched to a gene. CDR3 length: 16 residues. The CDR3 protein is CASSVGQGIMNTEAFF. The CDR3 nucleotides read TGTGCCAGCAGTGTGGGACAGGGTATTATGAACACTGAAGCTTTCTTT.

This clonotype has a handful of counts. The chain employs TRBV3-1 and TRBJ1-6, with a possible D match to TRBD1 (5 bases). Germline lookup yields CDR1 LGHDT and CDR2 YNNKEL (reference sequence). The length of the CDR3 is 14 residues. V lost 4 bases and J lost 7, with 11 bases in between. As DNA, the CDR3 is TGTGCCAGCAGCCCCGGCGCAGGGAATTCACCCCTCCACTTT. Amino acid sequence: CASSPGAGNSPLHF.

The chain uses TRBV2 and TRBJ1-2; 8 nucleotides match TRBD1. This CDR3 comprises 13 residues. Trimming at V came to 6 bases and at J to 8 bases, leaving 8 bases not matched to a gene. CDR1 SNHLY and CDR2 FYNNEI come from the germline V gene. CDR3 nucleotide sequence: TGTGCCAGCAGCCTCAGGGGGCGTGAAGGCTACACCTTC. Its translation is CASSLRGREGYTF.

As for this clonotype: An end of the junction does not agree with germline; a read error may underlie this. This chain connects TRBV16 to TRBJ2-1; possibly TRBD2 for D (6 bases). Germline V gene sequence: CDR1 KGHSY, CDR2 FQNENV. There are 14 residues in the CDR3. The CDR3 DNA follows: TGTGCCAGTAGCCAATCTGGGGGGAACAATGAGCAGTTCTTC. Its protein product is CASSQSGGNNEQFF.